This passage covers 31 T cell receptor beta chains from one sample sequenced in a study of blood T cell repertoires in COVID-19. Using immunoSEQ multiplex PCR, the repertoire was profiled, and TCRdb retains in-frame clones only, with some absent. Of about 190,000 clones listed, approximately 84% are singletons. Material: PBMCs or T cells enriched from blood (not recorded which). Every receptor here comes from a woman in her 30s who had recovered from COVID-19.

This clone was counted only a few times. The J gene is TRBJ1-2, the V gene TRBV3-1 (or the pseudogene TRBV3-2), with D perhaps matching TRBD1 (5 bases). The germline V and J ends were trimmed by 4 bases and 8 bases, with 17 bases remaining between them. In germline, CDR1 is LGHDT, CDR2 YNNKEL (reference sequence). This CDR3 spans 14 amino acids. The CDR3 region is CASSLQGRDQGYTF. As DNA, the CDR3 is TGTGCCAGCAGCCTCCAGGGTCGTGACCAGGGCTACACCTTC.

V is TRBV28 and J is TRBJ1-5; TRBD1 matches at 9 bases. Looked up from germline, CDR1 is MDHEN and CDR2 is SYDVKM. The CDR3 extends over 16 amino acids. Trimming removed 0 bases from V and 4 bases from J; junction bases left unmatched: 4. The CDR3, as DNA: TGTGCCAGCAGTTTATGGGCCGGGACAGGGAATCAGCCCCAGCATTTT. This sequence encodes CASSLWAGTGNQPQHF.

This chain uses TRBV19 with TRBJ1-1, with 11 bases identical to TRBD1. This CDR3 has 15 amino acids. Germline CDR1 LNHDA, CDR2 SQIVND (reference sequence). V gave up 7 bases and J gave up 5 bases; unmatched junction bases: 9. For the CDR3, the DNA is TGTGCCAGTAACGTAGGGACAGGGGGTATGACTGAAGCTTTCTTT. Protein sequence: CASNVGTGGMTEAFF.

The V and J genes are TRBV4-1 and TRBJ2-6, with a weak D call TRBD1 (5 bases). The V and J ends lost 0 bases and 2 bases respectively, with 14 bases between them. The CDR3 runs 18 residues. Germline values: CDR1 MGHRA, CDR2 YSYEKL. The CDR3 sequence: CASSQETGRVAGANVLTF. In DNA, the CDR3 is TGCGCCAGCAGCCAAGAGACTGGCAGGGTAGCTGGGGCCAACGTCCTGACTTTC.

The chain employs TRBV6-4 and TRBJ2-2; 7 nucleotides agree with TRBD1. After removal of 0 bases from V and 4 bases from J, the junction contained 5 bases not matched to a gene. Germline CDR1 reads MRHNA; CDR2 reads SNTAGT. The CDR3 extends over 16 amino acids. The CDR3 sequence is CASSDSQGDGTGELFF. The CDR3 nucleotides read TGTGCCAGCAGTGACTCGCAGGGGGACGGCACCGGGGAGCTGTTTTTT.

The V gene is TRBV19, the J gene TRBJ1-6; 7 positions match TRBD1. The germline gives CDR1 LNHDA, CDR2 SQIVND (reference sequence). V shed 7 bases, J shed 7 bases, and the junction held 10 bases outside the gene matches. There are 15 residues in the CDR3. CDR3 loop: CASTSGGGWNSPLHF. CDR3 nucleotides: TGTGCCAGTACCTCCGGAGGGGGCTGGAATTCACCCCTCCACTTT. The whole variable domain, filled in from reference TRBV19 and TRBJ1-6, reads DGGITQSPKYLFRKEGQNVTLSCEQNLNHDAMYWYRQDPGQGLRLIYYSQIVNDFQKGDIAEGYSVSREKKESFPLTVTSAQKNPTAFYLCASTSGGGWNSPLHFGNGTRLTVT.

As regards this clone: Other DNA sequences within the sample encode an identical CDR3. The chain uses TRBV20-1 and TRBJ2-5; 7 positions agree with TRBD2. There are 11 residues in the CDR3. With 5 bases clipped from V and 3 bases from J, the junction kept 0 bases outside the gene matches. Germline V gene data show CDR1 as DFQATT and CDR2 as SNEGSKA (reference sequence). CDR3 sequence (DNA): TGCAGTGCTCGGGGGGAAGAGACCCAGTACTTC. Translating gives CSARGEETQYF.

The chain carries TRBV10-3 and TRBJ1-2; 9 bases are a match to TRBD1. This CDR3 has 12 residues. Germline V CDR1 and CDR2: ENHRY, SYGVKD. V lost 5 bases to trimming and J lost 8 bases; unmatched junction nucleotides: 3. CDR3 bases: TGTGCCATCAGTACAGGGGGCGAAGGCTACACCTTC. Amino acids: CAISTGGEGYTF.

The chain's CDR3 is CAISVSTLVGNTIYF. The CDR3, as DNA: TGTGCCATCAGTGTTAGTACTCTGGTTGGAAACACCATATATTTT. The chain couples TRBV10-3 to TRBJ1-3, with D hard to call. Trimming took off 4 bases at V and 3 bases at J, with 13 bases between the two ends. The CDR3 sequence is 15 residues long. Germline CDR1 reads ENHRY; CDR2 reads SYGVKD.

The rearrangement joins TRBV11-2 to TRBJ2-3, with D possibly TRBD1 on 6 matching bases. Trimming removed 5 bases from V and 0 bases from J, with 12 bases in between. CDR1 and CDR2 from the germline V gene are SGHAT and FQNNGV. There are 15 residues in the CDR3. The CDR3: CASSPGAYSTDTQYF. CDR3 DNA: TGTGCCAGCAGCCCAGGGGCATATAGCACAGATACGCAGTATTTT.

The chain uses TRBV6-5 and TRBJ1-1; the D gene is possibly TRBD1 (6 bases). Trimming removed 3 bases from V and 0 bases from J, with 14 bases in between. This CDR3 spans 16 amino acids. Germline CDR1 is MNHEY and CDR2 is SVGAGI. CDR3 loop: CASSYLFGQMNTEAFF. CDR3 DNA: TGTGCCAGCAGTTATCTTTTCGGACAGATGAACACTGAAGCTTTCTTT.

This clone was observed a few times. The V and J genes are TRBV10-3 and TRBJ1-1; maybe TRBD1 (6 bases). Germline assignment: CDR1 ENHRY and CDR2 SYGVKD. This CDR3 comprises 15 residues. The CDR3 nucleotides are TGTGCTTCAGCGGGGGGCGAAGGTTTGGGGACTGAAGCTTTCTTT. It translates to CASAGGEGLGTEAFF.

The V and J genes are TRBV28 and TRBJ1-5, with D maybe TRBD1 (5 bases). The CDR3 sequence is 15 residues long. V was shortened by 8 bases and J by 2 bases, with 16 bases between the two germline ends. Germline CDR1 MDHEN, CDR2 SYDVKM. Here the CDR3 DNA reads TGTGCCAGCGCCCTCAGGCAGGGTCGCAATCAGCCCCAGCATTTT. This sequence encodes CASALRQGRNQPQHF.

CDR3 sequence: CASGHMNTEAFF. The CDR3 nucleotides are TGTGCCAGTGGACACATGAACACTGAAGCTTTCTTT. The V and J genes are TRBV19 and TRBJ1-1; possible D gene TRBD1, 5 bases. CDR1 is LNHDA, CDR2 SQIVND, per germline (reference sequence). The CDR3 contains 12 residues. V lost 8 bases to trimming and J lost 0 bases, with 7 bases between them.

The chain is built from TRBV6-4 and TRBJ2-2, with a possible D match to TRBD2 (5 bases). The V and J ends lost 3 bases and 7 bases respectively, with 12 bases between them. The germline V gene has CDR1 MRHNA and CDR2 SNTAGT. The CDR3 covers 14 residues. CDR3 region: CASSELDGVGELFF. The CDR3 DNA reads TGTGCCAGCAGTGAATTGGACGGGGTCGGGGAGCTGTTTTTT.

The genes are TRBV15 and TRBJ1-3, with 7 positions matching TRBD1. J lost 8 bases, V lost 1 base, and 8 bases had no gene match. Germline V lookup: CDR1 LNHNV, CDR2 YYDKDF (reference sequence). This CDR3 has 15 amino acids. The CDR3 bases are TGTGCCACCAGCAGAGGACAGGGTAGTATAGACACCATATATTTT. Translated: CATSRGQGSIDTIYF.

Only a few counts were recorded for this clone. The chain uses TRBV28 and TRBJ1-2; TRBD1 matches at 9 bases. Losses at the gene ends were 6 bases for V and 1 base for J; bases not matched to a gene: 9. CDR1 is MDHEN and CDR2 is SYDVKM in the germline V gene. The CDR3 extends over 16 amino acids. DNA for the CDR3: TGTGCCAGCAGCCCGGCCCCGGGACAGGGTAACTATGGCTACACCTTC. This sequence encodes CASSPAPGQGNYGYTF.

DNA for the CDR3: TGTGCCAGCAGCTTAGGGATGACTAGCGGGAGCCCCTACGAGCAGTACTTC. Protein product: CASSLGMTSGSPYEQYF. The chain has TRBV7-2 and TRBJ2-7; 12 nucleotides agree with TRBD2. The CDR3 runs to 17 residues. From germline, CDR1 is SGHTA and CDR2 FQGNSA. Losses at the gene ends were 1 base for V and 2 bases for J; bases not matched to a gene: 6.

The V gene is TRBV9, the J gene TRBJ2-5; 8 nucleotides align to TRBD1. The CDR3 loop spans 16 amino acids. Germline V CDR1 and CDR2: SGDLS, YYNGEE. The J segment lost 1 base and the V segment lost 4 bases, leaving 9 bases of the junction unmatched. This CDR3 is CASSIRQGFPQETQYF. CDR3 coding DNA: TGTGCCAGCAGCATTAGACAGGGGTTCCCCCAAGAGACCCAGTACTTC.

This clone appeared a single time. The chain joins TRBV9 to TRBJ1-2; tentatively, D is TRBD1 (5 bases). The CDR3 contains 14 residues. From germline, CDR1 is SGDLS and CDR2 YYNGEE. Trimming left V 4 bases short and J 4 bases short, with 14 bases between. The DNA of the CDR3 is TGTGCCAGCAGCCCTGGCGGGGGGACCTATGGCTACACCTTC. Encoded protein: CASSPGGGTYGYTF.

The chain carries TRBV27 and TRBJ2-1; the match to TRBD2 covers 10 bases. The germline V gene has CDR1 MNHEY and CDR2 SMNVEV (reference sequence). CDR3 length: 17 amino acids. With V trimmed by 5 bases and J by 4 bases, 11 bases remained unmatched. The CDR3 DNA follows: TGTGCCAGCAGTCTCCTCCGCCTAGCGGGGGAATACAATGAGCAGTTCTTC. Amino acids: CASSLLRLAGEYNEQFF.

This sequence joins TRBV18 and TRBJ1-1, with 10 bases fitting TRBD1. This CDR3 is built from 13 residues. Trimming removed 5 bases from V and 4 bases from J; junction bases left unmatched: 1. CDR1 is KGHSH and CDR2 is LQKENI in the germline V gene. The CDR3 DNA follows: TGTGCCAGCTCAGGACAGGGGGGCACTGAAGCTTTCTTT. It codes for CASSGQGGTEAFF.

The chain is built from TRBV7-9 and TRBJ2-1; 7 bases line up with TRBD2. In germline, CDR1 is SEHNR, CDR2 FQNEAQ (reference sequence). The CDR3 sequence is 13 residues long. Trimming took 1 base from V and 7 from J; bases not matched to a gene: 1. For the CDR3, the DNA is TGTGCCAGCAGCTTAGTGGGGGGGAATGAGCAGTTCTTC. It specifies CASSLVGGNEQFF.

V gene TRBV5-5 combines with J gene TRBJ1-5, with a weak D call TRBD1 (5 bases). V dropped 3 bases and J dropped 2 bases, with 9 bases sitting between them. Germline lookup yields CDR1 SGHKS and CDR2 YYEKEE (reference sequence). The CDR3 covers 14 residues. The CDR3 coding sequence is TGTGCCAGCAGCTGGGTACAGGGCAATCAGCCCCAGCATTTT. It translates to CASSWVQGNQPQHF.

The chain links TRBV19 to TRBJ1-5; D possibly corresponds to TRBD1 (6 bases). The CDR3 totals 15 residues. V was trimmed by 6 bases and J by 6 bases, leaving 18 bases between them. Per the germline V gene, CDR1 is LNHDA and CDR2 is SQIVND (reference sequence). The CDR3 loop reads CASSPHRDLTQPQHF. The CDR3 DNA is TGTGCCAGTAGCCCTCACAGGGATTTGACTCAGCCCCAGCATTTT.

The chain recombines TRBV2 with TRBJ1-2; D is undetermined. This CDR3 region has 15 residues. The germline V gene encodes CDR1 SNHLY and CDR2 FYNNEI. V shed 6 bases and J shed 4 bases, with 18 bases lying between them. The CDR3 protein is CASRSRGYDSYGYTF. Here the CDR3 DNA reads TGTGCCAGCAGGTCCCGAGGGTACGACTCCTATGGCTACACCTTC.

This chain uses TRBV27 with TRBJ1-5; D perhaps matches TRBD1 (6 bases). Germline loops: CDR1 MNHEY, CDR2 SMNVEV (reference sequence). Trimming stripped 5 bases from V and 6 bases from J, with 20 bases between. The CDR3 is 16 residues long. CDR3 amino acids: CASSPRRGGAVQPQHF. Here the CDR3 DNA reads TGTGCCAGCAGTCCACGGAGGGGGGGGGCGGTTCAGCCCCAGCATTTT.

This chain connects TRBV7-2 to TRBJ2-3; 9 nucleotides align to TRBD2. Germline loops: CDR1 SGHTA, CDR2 FQGNSA. After removal of 4 bases from V and 1 base from J, the junction contained 3 bases not matched to a gene. The length of the CDR3 is 15 residues. CDR3 residues: CASSSLAGRTDTQYF. In DNA form, the CDR3 reads TGTGCCAGCAGCTCACTAGCGGGCCGCACAGATACGCAGTATTTT. The whole variable domain, remainder taken from reference TRBV7-2 and TRBJ2-3, is GAGVSQSPSNKVTEKGKDVELRCDPISGHTALYWYRQSLGQGLEFLIYFQGNSAPDKSGLPSDRFSAERTGGSVSTLTIQRTQQEDSAVYLCASSSLAGRTDTQYFGPGTRLTVL.

The sample holds one count of this clone. The chain employs TRBV18 and TRBJ2-3; 8 bases agree with TRBD1. The CDR3 spans 13 residues. The V and J ends lost 2 bases and 7 bases, in that order; junction bases with no gene match: 2. From germline, CDR1 is KGHSH and CDR2 LQKENI. CDR3 in amino acids: CASSPDRGNTQYF. Written as DNA, the CDR3 is TGTGCCAGCTCACCAGACAGGGGAAATACGCAGTATTTT.

This clone turned up a few times. The V call is TRBV7-9, the J call TRBJ2-1, with 13 bases aligning to TRBD2. CDR1 SEHNR and CDR2 FQNEAQ come from the germline V gene (reference sequence). The junction had 6 bases not matched to a gene; V was cut back by 0 bases and J by 10 bases. CDR3 length: 16 residues. The CDR3 coding sequence is TGTGCCAGCAGCTTAGCTGCGGGACTAGCGGGAACCGAGCAGTTCTTC. Encoded protein: CASSLAAGLAGTEQFF.

This sequence joins TRBV11-2 and TRBJ2-1; D possibly corresponds to TRBD2 (6 bases). This CDR3 contains 16 residues. Trimming stripped 3 bases from V and 0 bases from J, with 12 bases between. Germline V CDR1 and CDR2: SGHAT, FQNNGV. For the CDR3, the DNA is TGTGCCAGCAGCTTTGGGGGAGGAGGCTCCTACAATGAGCAGTTCTTC. It codes for CASSFGGGGSYNEQFF.